The source of this T cell receptor (beta chain) is a study of shared clonotypes between healthy human individuals. Study-level findings and limits: A small donor pool kept down the genetic and exposure-history diversity that was represented.

As regards this clone: The antigen is unknown.

CDR1 is SNHLY and CDR2 is FYNNEI in the germline V gene. V lost 7 bases and J lost 8; bases outside the gene matches: 10. The CDR3 is 14 amino acids. Repertoires were generated with immunoSEQ multiplex PCR, while TCRdb's copy carries only in-frame clones and drops some. The data show 640,000 or so clones, approximately 75% seen once. The chain links TRBV2 to TRBJ1-2, with 10 bases aligning to TRBD1. The sequenced sample was memory CD4+ T cells sorted from blood. As for subset: CD45RA-negative fraction. This clonotype originated in a woman younger than 45 in good health. Written as DNA, the CDR3 is TGTGCCAGCATCGCCGACAGGGGGCGTCTCGGCTACACCTTC. Amino acid sequence: CASIADRGRLGYTF.